The 20 T cell receptor beta chains in this list originate from one sample, sequenced in a study of blood T cells in healthy people across ages. Through a sample-barcoded 5' primer and a J-beta primer mix, a second PCR was run for roughly 6 to 11 cycles. TCRdb ran MiXCR on the 5' RACE reads and lists one entry per CDR3 protein. The sample includes 500,000 to 700,000 distinct CDR3 sequences, approximately 30% seen only once; the top ten take less than 20%. Sequenced: blood. The receptors come from a woman older than 75 in good health.

This clonotype showed up just once. A much larger clone lies a single base off, so this may be a read error. V usage is TRBV3-1 and J usage is TRBJ2-1; D not resolved. CDR1 LGHDT and CDR2 YNNKEL come from the germline V gene (reference sequence). The CDR3 sequence is 13 residues long. This CDR3 reads CASSQRRLNERFF. The DNA of the CDR3 is TGTGCCAGCAGCCAAAGGCGACTCAATGAGCGGTTCTTC.

Many counts were recorded for this clonotype. V and J are TRBV20-1 and TRBJ2-5; D unresolved. Germline CDR1 is DFQATT and CDR2 is SNEGSKA (reference sequence). This CDR3 spans 15 amino acids. The germline V and J ends were trimmed by 0 bases and 1 base, with 12 bases remaining between them. CDR3 amino acids: CSARDLTDPQETQYF. Here the CDR3 DNA reads TGCAGTGCTAGAGATCTTACAGACCCCCAAGAGACCCAGTACTTC.

This clonotype was recorded a few times. The genes are TRBV7-3 and TRBJ1-1; D is uncertain. V lost 0 bases and J lost 3, with 8 bases in between. In germline, CDR1 is SGHTA, CDR2 FQGTGA. This CDR3 is 14 amino acids long. This CDR3 reads CASSLTFGDTEAFF. The CDR3 region has the DNA TGTGCCAGCAGCTTAACGTTCGGGGACACTGAAGCTTTCTTT.

In the case of this clonotype: A single base separates this from a much larger clone, so it may be a read error. DNA for the CDR3: TGCGCCAGCAGCCACCAGAACTCGTGGGATACGCAGTATTTT. Protein sequence: CASSHQNSWDTQYF. This chain joins TRBV4-1 and TRBJ2-3; D unresolved. CDR1 and CDR2 from the germline V gene are MGHRA and YSYEKL. The CDR3 loop spans 14 amino acids. Trimming took off 3 bases at V and 6 bases at J, with 13 bases between the two ends.

As to this clonotype: Just one base apart from a much larger clone, this may be a read error. The rearrangement uses TRBV20-1 and TRBJ1-4; 8 positions agree with TRBD1. The CDR3 has 14 residues. With 5 bases clipped from V and 8 bases from J, the junction kept 10 bases outside the gene matches. The germline V gene has CDR1 DFQATT and CDR2 SNEGSKA (reference sequence). For the CDR3, the DNA is TGCAGTGCTGGAAGCGGACAGGGCGGAGAAAAACTGTTTTTT. It yields the protein CSAGSGQGGEKLFF.

The chain joins TRBV7-9 to TRBJ1-5; TRBD1 is a possible D gene (5 bases). The CDR3 length is 14 residues. The V end was cut by 0 bases, the J end by 11 bases, with 14 bases between. Germline lookup yields CDR1 SEHNR and CDR2 FQNEAQ (reference sequence). CDR3 in amino acids: CASSLAGQAGAQHF. The CDR3 bases are TGTGCCAGCAGCTTAGCCGGGCAGGCGGGGGCCCAGCATTTT.

Note on this clonotype: One end of the junction is discordant with germline, which a read error may explain. The chain couples TRBV7-9 to TRBJ2-5; D might be TRBD2 (6 bases). This CDR3 comprises 13 residues. The germline V gene encodes CDR1 SEHNR and CDR2 FQNEAQ (reference sequence). The CDR3, as DNA: TGCGCCAGCAGCATTCAGGAGGGGGAGACCCAGTACTTC. Amino acids: CASSIQEGETQYF.

This clonotype showed up just once. This may be a read error, as it is one base from a much larger clone. The chain has TRBV27 and TRBJ1-5; D unresolved. Germline V gene data show CDR1 as MNHEY and CDR2 as SMNVEV (reference sequence). The CDR3 is made up of 14 amino acids. CDR3 loop: CASSESVLNRPQHF. The CDR3 region has the DNA TGTGCCAGCAGCGAATCGGTCCTGAATCGGCCCCAGCATTTT.

V is TRBV5-1 and J is TRBJ2-7, with a weak D call TRBD2 (7 bases). Trimming left V 1 base short and J 5 bases short, with 16 bases between. The CDR3 length is 15 residues. The germline CDR1 and CDR2 sequences are SGHRS and YFSETQ. DNA for the CDR3: TGCGCCAGCAGCTTGAGCGGGACACCTAGGGACGAGCAGTACTTC. This codes for CASSLSGTPRDEQYF.

In regard to this clonotype: This sequence may be a read error, since a much larger clone differs from it by one base. This chain uses TRBV9 with TRBJ2-1; TRBD1 is a possible D gene (5 bases). Germline CDR1 and CDR2: SGDLS and YYNGEE. V shed 3 bases and J shed 3 bases, with 13 bases lying between them. The CDR3 is 15 amino acids. CDR3 in amino acids: CASSARQTFYNEQFF. CDR3 nucleotide sequence: TGTGCCAGCAGCGCAAGACAGACCTTCTACAATGAGCAGTTCTTC.

This clonotype was recorded at least ten times. The chain employs TRBV6-2 or TRBV6-3 and TRBJ2-3, with 8 bases fitting TRBD2. The V gene end was trimmed by 6 bases and the J gene end by 1 base; junction bases not matched to a gene: 12. CDR1 is MNHEY, CDR2 SVGEGT, per germline. CDR3 length: 17 residues. The CDR3 nucleotides are TGTGCCAGCAGAAGCGGGGGCCGCATCGTTGGCACAGATACGCAGTATTTT. Protein product: CASRSGGRIVGTDTQYF.

A word on this clonotype: Just one base apart from a much larger clone, this may be a read error. This chain uses TRBV20-1 with TRBJ2-1, with D unclear. The CDR3 is 13 amino acids. Per the germline V gene, CDR1 is DFQATT and CDR2 is SNEGSKA (reference sequence). The ends were cut back, 3 bases at V and 6 bases at J, with 12 bases in the middle. The CDR3 DNA sequence: TGCAGTGCTAGTGTTGAGGTATGCAATGAGCAGTTCTTC. As protein: CSASVEVCNEQFF.

This clonotype was detected many times. This rearrangement joins TRBV6-6 to TRBJ1-2; D is uncertain. From germline, CDR1 is MNHNY and CDR2 SVGAGI (reference sequence). The CDR3 is 15 residues long. V lost 6 bases to trimming and J lost 5 bases, with 19 bases between them. The CDR3 coding sequence is TGTGCCAGCAGCCCCCCACCGGATTTGGGGTATGGCTACACCTTC. It translates to CASSPPPDLGYGYTF.

This clonotype was counted between two and nine times. Just one base apart from a much larger clone, this may be a read error. The rearrangement uses TRBV10-3 and TRBJ2-7; 11 nucleotides match TRBD2. There are 16 residues in the CDR3. Trimming took 4 bases from V and 7 from J; bases not matched to a gene: 12. Germline CDR1 ENHRY, CDR2 SYGVKD. The CDR3 nucleotides are TGTGCCATCAGTGGACTAGCGGGGACCTCCTACAATGAGCAGTACTTC. Its translation: CAISGLAGTSYNEQYF.

In its sample, this clonotype was seen many times. V and J are TRBV6-1 and TRBJ1-2, with D hard to call. The CDR3 runs to 13 residues. Looked up from germline, CDR1 is MNHNS and CDR2 is SASEGT. V gave up 1 base and J gave up 4 bases, with 7 bases separating them. As DNA, the CDR3 is TGTGCCAGCAGTGAAGGAGGGCCCTATGGCTACACCTTC. Translation: CASSEGGPYGYTF.

The chain uses TRBV20-1 and TRBJ2-4, with 7 positions matching TRBD2. The DNA end lines up better with TRBJ2-5; the J call may be wrong. The CDR3 is 11 residues long. Germline V CDR1 and CDR2: DFQATT, SNEGSKA (reference sequence). The CDR3 DNA follows: TGCAGTTCGACTAGCTTGGGGACCCAGTACTTC. This codes for CSSTSLGTQYF.

This clonotype was detected only a few times. The chain recombines TRBV7-2 with TRBJ1-1; D not certain. The CDR3 is made up of 12 amino acids. V gave up 2 bases and J gave up 13 bases, with 14 bases separating them. Germline V gene data show CDR1 as SGHTA and CDR2 as FQGNSA. CDR3 region: CASSLRTGQVFF. CDR3 nucleotide sequence: TGTGCCAGCAGCTTAAGGACGGGTCAGGTTTTCTTT. The whole variable domain, remainder taken from reference TRBV7-2 and TRBJ1-1, is GAGVSQSPSNKVTEKGKDVELRCDPISGHTALYWYRQSLGQGLEFLIYFQGNSAPDKSGLPSDRFSAERTGGSVSTLTIQRTQQEDSAVYLCASSLRTGQVFFGQGTRLTVV.

The chain joins TRBV5-1 to TRBJ1-4; a possible D gene is TRBD1 (6 bases). The CDR3 runs 15 residues. V was clipped by 4 bases and J by 0 bases, with 10 bases between them. Looked up from germline, CDR1 is SGHRS and CDR2 is YFSETQ. The CDR3 DNA reads as TGCGCCAGCAGCCCGGGACATTCAACTAATGAAAAACTGTTTTTT. Its protein is CASSPGHSTNEKLFF.

As concerns this clonotype: One end of the junction varies from germline; a read error may be responsible. V gene TRBV14 combines with J gene TRBJ2-1; weak D call: TRBD2 (5 bases). The CDR3 runs to 13 residues. Germline CDR1 and CDR2: SGHDN and FVKESK. The CDR3 region is CASSLVGANEQVF. CDR3 bases: TGTGCCAGCAGCCTTGTGGGAGCCAATGAGCAGGTCTTC.

About this clonotype: This could be a read error, since a much larger clone is one nucleotide away. The chain couples TRBV7-2 to TRBJ2-3; 9 bases map to TRBD1. Germline-derived CDR1 and CDR2 are SGHTA and FQGNSA. The CDR3 loop spans 13 amino acids. The V and J ends lost 6 bases and 6 bases, in that order; junction bases with no gene match: 4. CDR3 residues: CASSRQGGDTQYF. The CDR3 DNA sequence: TGTGCCAGCAGTCGACAGGGGGGCGATACGCAGTATTTT.